This T cell receptor (beta chain) appears in the sequencing data of a study of blood T cell repertoires in COVID-19 (dated by TCRdb to the early 2020s). As for the study more broadly: Collaborator samples came from the United States, Italy and Spain and covered acute and convalescent phases of COVID-19. Subjects who had been exposed to COVID-19, were actively infected with it, or had recovered from it provided the deeply sampled blood TCRbeta repertoires that made up the dataset. Samples came from the ongoing ImmuneRACE study (first 160 participants) plus 1,254 subjects from 6 global collaborators. Where available, HLA class I and class II types were taken from metadata supplied by the sample provider and were not determined by assay-based typing. Sample metadata almost always included a de-identified subject ID, COVID-19 status, age in years and sex. The repertoires were made available in a free public database intended to serve as a resource for research on the immune response to SARS-CoV-2. The prospective study material was composed of cDNA or gDNA derived from T cells, B-cell-depleted T cells, or PBMCs.

Points on this clone: It lacks a known antigen. Qualities for individual bases were not recorded, and no much larger clone is one base off.

Sequences SGHAT (CDR1) and FQNNGV (CDR2) are obtained from the germline V gene. V gives up 0 bases and J gives up 2 bases, and the segment between their germline ends measures 22 bases. Taken from cysteine to phenylalanine, the CDR3 has 19 residues. Only the CDR3 region is kept as DNA, spanning 57 bases read in frame from base 1. The collaborating institutions used their own protocols to collect whole blood in K2EDTA tubes. Collaborator samples were shipped for TCRbeta analysis as frozen whole blood, isolated PBMCs, or DNA extracted from either sample type. General findings and caveats noted by the study authors: The amount of clinical and demographic metadata varied by source and participant and was provided uncurated.

TCRbeta CDR3 regions were amplified from genomic DNA using the immunoSEQ Assay, a bias-controlled multiplex PCR. The paper's data handling went like this. The number of nucleated cells in each sample was estimated by amplification of reference gene primers within the assay. To quantify the absolute abundance of each unique TCRbeta CDR3 rearrangement, sequence reads were collapsed and filtered. For each sample, productive Simpson clonality was calculated by taking the square root of Simpson's diversity index across productive rearrangements. TCRdb took this table from immuneACCESS and kept in-frame rearrangements with V and J called. Such tables lack part of the clones; where checked against another copy, unresolved V genes explain under half of the gap, and the rest is unexplained. For V, J and clone size, that table is used; D and trimming come from the DNA. Present in this sample are approximately 250,000 clones, 80% to 90% of which were seen just once. Approximately 2% of the sample is in the top ten clones.

The source of this sequence is a man aged 25 to 40 with active or convalescent COVID-19. The chain is assembled from TRBV11-2 and TRBJ1-1; a weak D assignment points to TRBD1 (6 bases agree). What was sequenced was peripheral blood. Read as DNA, the sequence is TGTGCCAGCAGCTTAGATAGGACAGACTCCGGAACAGGAAACACTGAAGCTTTCTTT. This translates into CASSLDRTDSGTGNTEAFF.